Listed below are T cell receptor beta chains from one sample, sequenced in a study of T cell repertoires in cytomegalovirus infection. TCRdb ran MiXCR on the reads and lists one entry per CDR3 protein. The data hold 350,000 to 500,000 distinct CDR3 sequences, with approximately 33% observed a single time. Sequencing input: PBMCs. Receptor source: a human donor in good health (CMV status not recorded). Some clones in this sample may be carry-over from other donors' samples. Each CDR3 is given with its conserved first and last residue. A D gene is named only where the DNA matches it firmly. For some rows the clone size is stated as once, few or many, or as a class when expanded; others skip it.

V: TRBV7-2; J: TRBJ1-4; size: few; D: .; DNA: TGTGCCAGCAGCTCCGTATGGGCTAATGAAAAACTGTTTTTT; CDR3: CASSSVWANEKLFF
V: TRBV10-3; J: TRBJ2-2; size: .; D: TRBD1; DNA: TGTGCCACCAGCGGGACAGGGGATCCCGGGGAGCTGTTTTTT; CDR3: CATSGTGDPGELFF
V: TRBV7-2; J: TRBJ1-2; size: .; D: TRBD1; DNA: TGTGCCAGCAGCCAAGGGGCACAGGGGTTTGGCTACACCTTC; CDR3: CASSQGAQGFGYTF
V: TRBV11-3; J: TRBJ2-7; size: few; D: .; DNA: TGTGCCAGCAGCTTAAACCAGGACAGCTACGAGCAGTACTTC; CDR3: CASSLNQDSYEQYF
V: TRBV6-2/TRBV6-3; J: TRBJ2-7; size: many; D: TRBD2; DNA: TGTGCCAGCGGGTACCTTGGGACTAGCGGGGATGAGCAGTACTTC; CDR3: CASGYLGTSGDEQYF
V: TRBV7-6; J: TRBJ2-5; size: many; D: .; DNA: TGTGCCAGCAGCTTAGAACCCCAGGGAGGGGGAGAGACCCAGTACTTC; CDR3: CASSLEPQGGGETQYF
V: TRBV11-2; J: TRBJ2-7; size: .; D: .; DNA: TGTGCCAGCAGCTGGTTACTACCTCTCGAGCAGTACTTC; CDR3: CASSWLLPLEQYF
V: TRBV20-1; J: TRBJ1-2; size: .; D: .; DNA: TGCAGTGCTAGTGACGTCGGGGGCGCAGACTATGGCTACACCTTC; CDR3: CSASDVGGADYGYTF
V: TRBV19; J: TRBJ2-3; size: .; D: TRBD1; DNA: TGTGCCGACAGCCACCGGGACAGTAAAACAGATACGCAGTATTTT; CDR3: CADSHRDSKTDTQYF
V: TRBV14; J: TRBJ1-2; size: .; D: .; DNA: TGTGCCAGCAGCCAATTTACAGGGATCTATGGCTACACCTTC; CDR3: CASSQFTGIYGYTF
V: TRBV6-8; J: TRBJ2-1; size: few; D: .; DNA: TGTGCCAGCCGTAGGGACATGAACAGGGTCAGGCCCAGTGAGCAGTTCTTC; CDR3: CASRRDMNRVRPSEQFF
V: TRBV20-1; J: TRBJ1-1; size: few; D: .; DNA: TGCAGTACCCTCGGAGTGAACACTGAAGCTTTCTTT; CDR3: CSTLGVNTEAFF
V: TRBV6-6; J: TRBJ2-6; size: .; D: .; DNA: TGTGCCAGCAGTTTACGGGACACTGGGGCCAACGTCCTGACTTTC; CDR3: CASSLRDTGANVLTF
V: TRBV7-8; J: TRBJ1-4; size: many; D: .; DNA: TGTGCCAGCAGCCCACAAATTGGGGTTATTGGTGAAAAACTGTTTTTT; CDR3: CASSPQIGVIGEKLFF
V: TRBV12-3/TRBV12-4; J: TRBJ2-1; size: few; D: .; DNA: TGTGCCAGCAGCGTAGGCCCTGACAATGAGCAGTTCTTC; CDR3: CASSVGPDNEQFF
V: TRBV7-6; J: TRBJ2-2; size: many; D: TRBD1; DNA: TGTGCCAGCAGCGCCCCGGGACAGGTTGTAACCGGGGAGCTGTTTTTT; CDR3: CASSAPGQVVTGELFF
V: TRBV9; J: TRBJ2-6; size: .; D: TRBD1; DNA: TGTGCCAGCAGTTATGGGCAGGGGGCCTCTGGGGCCAACGTCCTGACTTTC; CDR3: CASSYGQGASGANVLTF
V: TRBV7-9; J: TRBJ1-5; size: many; D: .; DNA: TGTGCCAGCAGCTTAGGAGGACGGCAGCCCCAGCATTTT; CDR3: CASSLGGRQPQHF
V: TRBV5-1; J: TRBJ1-2; size: .; D: TRBD1; DNA: TGCGCCAGCAGCCCCGCCGACAGGGGAAACTATGGCTACACCTTC; CDR3: CASSPADRGNYGYTF
V: TRBV12-3/TRBV12-4; J: TRBJ1-2; size: .; D: TRBD1; DNA: TGTGCCAGCAGTTCTCAGGGACAGGGTCGTTGGGGCTACACCTTC; CDR3: CASSSQGQGRWGYTF
V: TRBV6-5; J: TRBJ2-7; size: few; D: .; DNA: TGTGCCAGCAGTTACAGTGCAGAGGGGATCGAGCAGTACTTC; CDR3: CASSYSAEGIEQYF
V: TRBV19; J: TRBJ1-2; size: .; D: TRBD1; DNA: TGTGCCAGTAGTATCCGGACAGGGAGGAACTATGGCTACACCTTC; CDR3: CASSIRTGRNYGYTF
V: TRBV6-2/TRBV6-3; J: TRBJ1-1; size: few; D: .; DNA: TGTGCCAGCAGTTACTCATTGATTGATTCAGGGACTTATCAAGCTTTCTTT; CDR3: CASSYSLIDSGTYQAFF
V: TRBV6-2/TRBV6-3; J: TRBJ2-4; size: few; D: TRBD1; DNA: TGTGCCAGCAGTGACCCGACAGGGGGGTCGATCATTCAGTACTTC; CDR3: CASSDPTGGSIIQYF
V: TRBV7-6; J: TRBJ1-1; size: many; D: TRBD1; DNA: TGTGCCAGCAGCACCGGGACAGGAAAGAACACTGAAGCTTTCTTT; CDR3: CASSTGTGKNTEAFF
V: TRBV7-2; J: TRBJ2-3; size: many; D: .; DNA: TGTGCCAGCAGCCATGGGCTCTTCCAAGGGAGCACAGATACGCAGTATTTT; CDR3: CASSHGLFQGSTDTQYF
V: TRBV12-3/TRBV12-4; J: TRBJ1-1; size: .; D: .; DNA: TGTGCCAGCAGTTTAGGCAGCCCAGGGTGGACTGAAGCTTTATTT; CDR3: CASSLGSPGWTEALF
V: TRBV7-8; J: TRBJ2-1; size: .; D: .; DNA: TGTGCCAGCAGCTTAGCATCTGCCTACAATGAGCAGTTCTTC; CDR3: CASSLASAYNEQFF
V: TRBV28; J: TRBJ2-7; size: many; D: TRBD2; DNA: TGTGCCAGCACTAGGTCTCATCAGGGACTAGAGTACTTC; CDR3: CASTRSHQGLEYF
V: TRBV29-1; J: TRBJ2-3; size: .; D: TRBD2; DNA: TGCAGCGTTGACGGCGTAGCGGGCGAATACACAGATACGCAGTATTTT; CDR3: CSVDGVAGEYTDTQYF
V: TRBV7-2; J: TRBJ1-4; size: many; D: .; DNA: TGTGCCAGCAGCTTAGCTCCTGGAACTAATGAAAAACTGTTTTTT; CDR3: CASSLAPGTNEKLFF
V: TRBV4-3; J: TRBJ2-3; size: .; D: .; DNA: TGCGCCAGCAGCCAAGATGGAGCGAGTAAGGCAGATACGCAGTATTTT; CDR3: CASSQDGASKADTQYF
V: TRBV20-1; J: TRBJ2-1; size: .; D: TRBD2; DNA: TGCAGTGCTAGAGGTTTGTCTAGCGGAGTATATGAGCAGTTCTTC; CDR3: CSARGLSSGVYEQFF
V: TRBV7-2; J: TRBJ2-1; size: few; D: .; DNA: TGTGCCAGCAGCCCCCGGGTGGCGCTGGGCAATGAGCAGTTCTTC; CDR3: CASSPRVALGNEQFF
V: TRBV27; J: TRBJ2-2; size: .; D: TRBD2; DNA: TGTGCCAGCAGTTTATCGATTAGCGGGGGGGCCGTCGGGGAGCTGTTTTTT; CDR3: CASSLSISGGAVGELFF
V: TRBV6-6; J: TRBJ1-1; size: few; D: .; DNA: TGTGCCAGCAGTTACCTAGACAACACTGAAGCTTTCTTT; CDR3: CASSYLDNTEAFF
V: TRBV7-3; J: TRBJ2-1; size: .; D: .; DNA: TGTGCCAGCAGCTCCTCCGCTGGTAATGAGCAGTTCTTC; CDR3: CASSSSAGNEQFF
V: TRBV6-2/TRBV6-3; J: TRBJ2-7; size: few; D: .; DNA: TGTGCCAGCAGTTGGTCCTCCGAGCAGTACTTC; CDR3: CASSWSSEQYF
V: TRBV7-8; J: TRBJ2-7; size: .; D: TRBD2; DNA: TGTGCCAGCAGCTCCCGCGGGAGGGTCGGGTACGAGCGGTACTTC; CDR3: CASSSRGRVGYERYF
V: TRBV7-9; J: TRBJ2-7; size: few; D: .; DNA: TGTGCCAGCAGCCCACAGGGATTTCCCTACGAGCAGTACTTC; CDR3: CASSPQGFPYEQYF
V: TRBV19; J: TRBJ2-1; size: few; D: TRBD1; DNA: TGTGCCAGTAGTATAGACGACAGGGTCTACAATGAGCAGTTCTTC; CDR3: CASSIDDRVYNEQFF
V: TRBV2; J: TRBJ2-5; size: .; D: TRBD2; DNA: TGTGCCAGCAGTGGGGTTAGCGGGGAAGAGACCCAGTACTTC; CDR3: CASSGVSGEETQYF
V: TRBV28; J: TRBJ2-5; size: many; D: TRBD2; DNA: TGTGCCAGCAGTTTAACCCCTAGCGGGGGGGCCCAAGAGACCCAGTACTTC; CDR3: CASSLTPSGGAQETQYF
V: TRBV19; J: TRBJ1-1; size: few; D: TRBD1; DNA: TGTGCCAGTAGTAATGGACAGGGCCTATTGAACACTGAAGCTTTCTTT; CDR3: CASSNGQGLLNTEAFF
V: TRBV6-8; J: TRBJ2-1; size: few; D: .; DNA: TGTGCCAGCAGGGAAAACAGGGTTAATGAGCAGTTCTTC; CDR3: CASRENRVNEQFF
V: TRBV24-1; J: TRBJ2-3; size: once; D: .; DNA: TGTGCCACCAGTGTCGCTGGGATTGGCGCAGATACGCAGTATTTT; CDR3: CATSVAGIGADTQYF
V: TRBV6-5; J: TRBJ2-2; size: few; D: TRBD1; DNA: TGTGCCAGCAGTCGTCGACAGGGGTCAACCGGGGAGCTGTTTTTT; CDR3: CASSRRQGSTGELFF
V: TRBV19; J: TRBJ2-2; size: many; D: TRBD1; DNA: TGTGCCAGTAGTGGGACAGGGACCGGGGAGCTGTTTTTT; CDR3: CASSGTGTGELFF
V: TRBV9; J: TRBJ1-1; size: .; D: TRBD1; DNA: TGTGCCAGCAGCGTAGGGACAGGGGGGGACACTGAAGCTTTCTTT; CDR3: CASSVGTGGDTEAFF
V: TRBV19; J: TRBJ1-6; size: .; D: .; DNA: TGTGCCAGTAGTTCTGGGGGACGGAATTCACACCTCCACTTT; CDR3: CASSSGGRNSHLHF
V: TRBV28; J: TRBJ2-7; size: few; D: .; DNA: TGTGCCAGCAGAGTCGGGGCCTCCTACGAGCAGTACTTC; CDR3: CASRVGASYEQYF
V: TRBV28; J: TRBJ2-1; size: .; D: .; DNA: TGTGCCAGCAGCCCCCCCCGGGACGCAACGTCGGAGCAGTTCTTC; CDR3: CASSPPRDATSEQFF
V: TRBV11-2; J: TRBJ1-3; size: .; D: .; DNA: TGTGCCAGCATCTCCCCGACAGGTGCTGGAAACACCATATATTTT; CDR3: CASISPTGAGNTIYF
V: TRBV27; J: TRBJ2-1; size: few; D: .; DNA: TGTGCCAGCAGTTCACCAAGCGGGTACGACAATGAGCAGTTCTTC; CDR3: CASSSPSGYDNEQFF
V: TRBV18; J: TRBJ1-1; size: few; D: .; DNA: TGTGCCAGCTCACCAACTCTTCAGTTGCGGTCTGAAGCTTTCTTT; CDR3: CASSPTLQLRSEAFF
V: TRBV6-4; J: TRBJ2-2; size: few; D: .; DNA: TGTGCCAGCAAAACGGAGACCGGGGAGCTGTTTTTT; CDR3: CASKTETGELFF